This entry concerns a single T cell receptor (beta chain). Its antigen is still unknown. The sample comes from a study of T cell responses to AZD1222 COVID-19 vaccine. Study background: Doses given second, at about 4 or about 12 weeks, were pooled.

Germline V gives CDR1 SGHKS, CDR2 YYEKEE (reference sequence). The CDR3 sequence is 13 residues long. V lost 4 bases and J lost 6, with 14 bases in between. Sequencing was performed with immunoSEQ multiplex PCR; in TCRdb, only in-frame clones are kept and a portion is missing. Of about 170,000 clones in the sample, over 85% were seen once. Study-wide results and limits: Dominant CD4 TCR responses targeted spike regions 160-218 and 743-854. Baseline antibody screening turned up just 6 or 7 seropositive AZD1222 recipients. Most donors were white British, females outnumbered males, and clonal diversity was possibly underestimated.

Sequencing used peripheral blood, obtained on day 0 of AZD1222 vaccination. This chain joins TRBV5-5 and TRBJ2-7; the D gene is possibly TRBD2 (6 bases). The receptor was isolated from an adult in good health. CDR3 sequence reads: CASSARGSVEQYF. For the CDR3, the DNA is TGTGCCAGCAGCGCCCGGGGGTCCGTCGAGCAGTACTTC.